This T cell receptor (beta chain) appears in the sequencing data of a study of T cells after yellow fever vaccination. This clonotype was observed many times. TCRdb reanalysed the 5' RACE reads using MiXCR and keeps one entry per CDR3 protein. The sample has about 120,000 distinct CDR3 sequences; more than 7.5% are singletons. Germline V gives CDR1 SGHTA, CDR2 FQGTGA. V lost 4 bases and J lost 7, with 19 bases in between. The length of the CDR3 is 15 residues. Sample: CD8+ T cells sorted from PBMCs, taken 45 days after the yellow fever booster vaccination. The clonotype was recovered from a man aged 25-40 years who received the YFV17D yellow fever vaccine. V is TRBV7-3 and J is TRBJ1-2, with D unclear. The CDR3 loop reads CASSSLLQPLRGYTF. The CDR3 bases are TGTGCCAGCAGCTCGCTTTTGCAGCCTCTACGTGGCTACACCTTC. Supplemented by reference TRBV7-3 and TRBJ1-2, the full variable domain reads GAGVSQTPSNKVTEKGKYVELRCDPISGHTALYWYRQSLGQGPEFLIYFQGTGAADDSGLPNDRFFAVRPEGSVSTLKIQRTERGDSAVYLCASSSLLQPLRGYTFGSGTRLTVV.